These T cell receptor beta chains were read from a single sample in a study of OX40 agonist ivuxolimab in advanced cancers. Sequenced by immunoSEQ multiplex PCR; TCRdb stores in-frame clones only, minus some. The table includes about 37,000 clones, around 73% detected once. The specimen was CD4+ or CD8+ T cells sorted from blood, collected in a trial of the OX40 agonist ivuxolimab. The receptors were gathered from an adult with an advanced solid tumor such as melanoma, head and neck, liver or kidney cancer. Both conserved end residues are part of each CDR3. The D gene is left open where the match is weak. Not all rows give a size; the values are once, few, many and, for expanded clones, a class.

abundance	d_gene	j_gene	v_gene	CDR3aa	CDR3nt
few	TRBD1	TRBJ2-7	TRBV5-1	CASSRYRGAAYEQYF	TGCGCCAGCAGCCGCTACAGGGGGGCGGCCTACGAGCAGTACTTC
.	.	TRBJ1-1	TRBV28	CASSRSSPGTNTEAFF	TGTGCCAGCAGCCGCTCCTCCCCCGGGACGAACACTGAAGCTTTCTTT
.	.	TRBJ1-6	TRBV15	CATGGDLNSPLHF	TGTGCCACGGGTGGGGACCTAAATTCACCCCTCCACTTT
.	.	TRBJ2-3	TRBV28	CASSLRAGIDTQYF	TGTGCCAGCAGTTTAAGGGCAGGGATAGATACGCAGTATTTT
.	.	TRBJ1-2	TRBV7-2	CASSLGWDGYTF	TGTGCCAGCAGCTTAGGCTGGGATGGCTACACCTTC
.	.	TRBJ1-1	TRBV11-1	CASSLVSRVGAFF	TGTGCCAGCAGCTTAGTATCCCGGGTTGGAGCTTTCTTT
.	.	TRBJ2-3	TRBV13	CASSLADTQYF	TGTGCCAGCAGCTTGGCAGATACGCAGTATTTT
.	TRBD2	TRBJ2-1	TRBV4-3	CASSQGRERERFF	TGCGCCAGCAGCCAAGGGCGGGAGCGGGAGCGGTTCTTC
.	.	TRBJ2-7	TRBV7-8	CASSLGLTGPPYEQYF	TGTGCCAGCAGCTTAGGGTTAACAGGGCCGCCTTACGAGCAGTACTTC
.	TRBD1	TRBJ2-2	TRBV7-3	CASSLTGQGGAGELFF	TGTGCCAGCAGCTTAACGGGACAGGGTGGGGCCGGGGAGCTGTTTTTT
.	TRBD2	TRBJ2-2	TRBV7-6	CASSPGLVSGELFF	TGTGCCAGCAGCCCAGGACTAGTATCCGGGGAGCTGTTTTTT
.	.	TRBJ2-3	TRBV7-3	CASSPGLGGNTQYF	TGTGCCAGCAGCCCAGGACTGGGTGGAAATACGCAGTATTTT
.	.	TRBJ2-1	TRBV7-3	CASSLYQGNEQFF	TGTGCCAGCAGCTTATACCAGGGAAATGAGCAGTTCTTC
.	.	TRBJ1-5	TRBV30	CAWSIQNNQPQHF	TGTGCCTGGAGTATACAAAACAATCAGCCCCAGCATTTT
few	.	TRBJ2-7	TRBV14	CASSQDFRGASSYEQYF	TGTGCCAGCAGCCAAGATTTTAGGGGCGCGAGCTCCTACGAGCAGTACTTC
.	.	TRBJ2-5	TRBV5-1	CASSIDSFGPETQYF	TGCGCCAGCAGCATCGACTCCTTTGGGCCAGAGACCCAGTACTTC
.	TRBD1	TRBJ1-3	TRBV28	CASIKGTGTYLSGNTIYF	TGTGCCAGCATCAAAGGGACAGGGACCTACCTCTCTGGAAACACCATATATTTT
.	TRBD1	TRBJ2-2	TRBV6-5	CASAEGTGRGGELFF	TGTGCCAGCGCAGAAGGGACAGGGAGAGGCGGGGAGCTGTTTTTT
.	TRBD1	TRBJ1-2	TRBV5-6	CASSLGRGSGGYTF	TGTGCCAGCAGCTTGGGCAGGGGGTCGGGTGGCTACACCTTC
.	TRBD1	TRBJ2-7	TRBV27	CASSFSGTGRDEQYF	TGTGCCAGCAGTTTTTCTGGGACAGGGCGCGACGAGCAGTACTTC
.	TRBD2	TRBJ2-7	TRBV4-3	CASSRGLAGEDEQYF	TGCGCCAGCAGCCGGGGACTAGCGGGAGAAGACGAGCAGTACTTC
.	.	TRBJ1-1	TRBV7-2	CASSLVGGNTEAFF	TGTGCCAGCAGCTTAGTGGGCGGAAACACTGAAGCTTTCTTT
.	TRBD1	TRBJ1-5	TRBV10-3	CAISLGTESSNQPQHF	TGTGCCATCAGTTTAGGGACAGAAAGTAGCAATCAGCCCCAGCATTTT
once	TRBD2	TRBJ2-1	TRBV7-9	CASRAGTSDYSYNEQFF	TGTGCCAGCAGGGCCGGGACTAGCGACTACTCCTACAATGAGCAGTTCTTC
.	TRBD1	TRBJ1-1	TRBV28	CASRWGQSNTEAFF	TGTGCCAGCAGGTGGGGACAGTCGAACACTGAAGCTTTCTTT
.	TRBD2	TRBJ2-1	TRBV19	CASAPSGASSYNEQFF	TGTGCCAGTGCACCTAGCGGGGCTAGCTCCTACAATGAGCAGTTCTTC
.	TRBD2	TRBJ2-1	TRBV4-3	CASSQVITGTSGHNEQFF	TGCGCCAGCAGCCAAGTCATCACCGGGACTAGCGGTCACAATGAGCAGTTCTTC
.	TRBD1	TRBJ2-5	TRBV11-2	CASREGGQGRETQYF	TGTGCCAGCAGGGAGGGGGGACAGGGGCGAGAGACCCAGTACTTC
.	.	TRBJ1-6	TRBV7-2	CASSLLGNSNSPLHF	TGTGCCAGCAGCCTCCTCGGGAACAGCAATTCACCCCTCCACTTT
.	.	TRBJ2-5	TRBV7-9	CASSSVPGKETQYF	TGTGCCAGCAGCTCGGTTCCGGGGAAAGAGACCCAGTACTTC
.	TRBD1	TRBJ2-1	TRBV2	CASKDRDSYFNEQFF	TGTGCCAGTAAAGACCGGGACAGCTACTTCAATGAGCAGTTCTTC
.	.	TRBJ2-1	TRBV7-6	CASSHRDFSSSYNEQFF	TGTGCCAGCAGCCACCGAGACTTCTCCAGCTCCTACAATGAGCAGTTCTTC
.	TRBD2	TRBJ2-7	TRBV7-2	CASSLRWAGGPYEQYF	TGTGCCAGCAGCTTAAGGTGGGCGGGAGGGCCCTACGAGCAGTACTTC
.	TRBD1	TRBJ2-1	TRBV5-6	CASSPPGQNVNEQFF	TGTGCCAGCAGTCCACCGGGACAGAATGTCAATGAGCAGTTCTTC
.	TRBD1	TRBJ2-7	TRBV19	CASSSQGAQLHEQYF	TGTGCCAGTAGTAGTCAGGGGGCCCAGCTACACGAGCAGTACTTC
.	TRBD1	TRBJ1-1	TRBV5-1	CASSQDTGGGTEAFF	TGCGCCAGCAGCCAAGATACAGGGGGAGGCACTGAAGCTTTCTTT
few	.	TRBJ2-2	TRBV7-6	CASSLTSPGELFF	TGTGCCAGCAGCTTAACTAGCCCCGGGGAGCTGTTTTTT
.	TRBD2	TRBJ2-5	TRBV10-3	CAISDPEGREGWVTQYF	TGTGCCATCAGTGACCCGGAAGGGCGGGAGGGGTGGGTGACCCAGTACTTC
few	TRBD2	TRBJ2-1	TRBV7-2	CASSPPSGRVYNEQFF	TGTGCCAGCAGCCCACCTAGCGGAAGGGTCTACAATGAGCAGTTCTTC
.	.	TRBJ2-7	TRBV10-3	CAISERGEQYF	TGTGCCATCAGTGAAAGGGGAGAGCAGTACTTC
.	TRBD2	TRBJ2-1	TRBV11-3	CASSLGLAGVDEQFF	TGTGCCAGCAGCTTAGGGCTAGCGGGAGTAGATGAGCAGTTCTTC
once	.	TRBJ2-5	TRBV2	CASSGGRYQETQYF	TGTGCCAGCAGTGGTGGCAGATACCAAGAGACCCAGTACTTC
.	.	TRBJ2-1	TRBV7-6	CASSPGGQSEQFF	TGTGCCAGCAGCCCCGGGGGGCAGAGCGAGCAGTTCTTC
.	.	TRBJ1-2	TRBV7-8	CASSLRTSLNYGYTF	TGTGCCAGCAGCTTAAGAACCTCGCTTAACTATGGCTACACCTTC
few	.	TRBJ2-4	TRBV5-4	CASTRRGDDPVAHIQYF	TGTGCCAGCACTCGAAGGGGCGATGACCCCGTCGCGCACATTCAGTACTTC
.	TRBD2	TRBJ2-1	TRBV5-1	CASSLITSGYNEQFF	TGCGCCAGCAGCTTGATTACTAGCGGATACAATGAGCAGTTCTTC
medium-sized	.	TRBJ1-4	TRBV7-2	CASSSGGEKLFF	TGTGCCAGCAGCTCCGGAGGGGAAAAACTGTTTTTT
.	TRBD2	TRBJ2-1	TRBV7-7	CASALSGSTPYNEQFF	TGTGCCAGCGCACTTAGCGGGAGCACCCCCTACAATGAGCAGTTCTTC
.	.	TRBJ1-2	TRBV4-1	CASSQEPQLNYGYTF	TGCGCCAGCAGCCAAGAACCACAGCTCAACTATGGCTACACCTTC
.	.	TRBJ2-1	TRBV6-6	CASSYDSSVYNEQFF	TGTGCCAGCAGTTACGACTCTTCTGTCTACAATGAGCAGTTCTTC
.	TRBD1	TRBJ2-7	TRBV5-1	CASSLGGTGGPYEQYF	TGCGCCAGCAGCTTGGGGGGGACAGGCGGTCCTTACGAGCAGTACTTC
.	TRBD2	TRBJ2-3	TRBV5-1	CASSSLLKRDTDTQYF	TGCGCCAGCAGCTCCCTCCTGAAGCGGGACACAGATACGCAGTATTTT
.	.	TRBJ1-2	TRBV10-3	CAISDSSLSPYGYTF	TGTGCCATCAGTGATTCCTCTCTATCCCCCTATGGCTACACCTTC
.	TRBD1	TRBJ1-5	TRBV27	CASSGQGAHQPQHF	TGTGCCAGCAGTGGACAGGGGGCCCATCAGCCCCAGCATTTT
.	.	TRBJ2-7	TRBV7-2	CASSAAGNRNEQYF	TGTGCCAGCAGCGCCGCCGGAAACCGAAACGAGCAGTACTTC